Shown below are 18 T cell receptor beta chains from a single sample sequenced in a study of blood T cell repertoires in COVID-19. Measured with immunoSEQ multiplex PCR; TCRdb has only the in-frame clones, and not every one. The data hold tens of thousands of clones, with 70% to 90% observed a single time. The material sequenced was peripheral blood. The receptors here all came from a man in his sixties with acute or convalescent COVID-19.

CDR3 DNA: TGTGCCAGCAGCCCCCCCGGGGGGCCTGGGGCCAACGTCCTGACTTTC. Its translation: CASSPPGGPGANVLTF. The J gene is TRBJ2-6, the V gene TRBV9; possible D gene TRBD2, 7 bases. V was shortened by 4 bases and J by 2 bases, with 13 bases between the two germline ends. Germline V gives CDR1 SGDLS, CDR2 YYNGEE. The CDR3 has 16 residues.

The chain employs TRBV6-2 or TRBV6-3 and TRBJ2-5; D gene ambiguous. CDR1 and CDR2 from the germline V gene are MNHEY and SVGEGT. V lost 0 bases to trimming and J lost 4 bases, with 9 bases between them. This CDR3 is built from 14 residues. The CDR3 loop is CASSYSGSIETQYF. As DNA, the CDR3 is TGTGCCAGCAGTTACTCCGGGTCTATAGAGACCCAGTACTTC.

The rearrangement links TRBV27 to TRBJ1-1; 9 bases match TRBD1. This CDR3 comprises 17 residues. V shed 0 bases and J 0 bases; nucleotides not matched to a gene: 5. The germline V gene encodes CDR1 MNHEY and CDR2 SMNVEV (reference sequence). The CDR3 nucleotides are TGTGCCAGCAGTTTATCAGGACAGGGGTCCTTGAACACTGAAGCTTTCTTT. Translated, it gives CASSLSGQGSLNTEAFF.

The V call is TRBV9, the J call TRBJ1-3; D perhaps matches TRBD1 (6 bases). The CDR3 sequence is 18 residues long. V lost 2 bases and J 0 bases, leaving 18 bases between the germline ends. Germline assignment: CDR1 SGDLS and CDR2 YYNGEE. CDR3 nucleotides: TGTGCCAGCAGCGTCTCGGCCCTGGACAGCCACTCTGGAAACACCATATATTTT. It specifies CASSVSALDSHSGNTIYF.

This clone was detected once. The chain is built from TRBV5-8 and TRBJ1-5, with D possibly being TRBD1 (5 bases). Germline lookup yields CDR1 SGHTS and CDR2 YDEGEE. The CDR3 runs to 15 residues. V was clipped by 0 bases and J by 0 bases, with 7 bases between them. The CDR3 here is CASSLGQISNQPQHF. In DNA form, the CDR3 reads TGTGCCAGCAGCTTGGGACAGATTAGCAATCAGCCCCAGCATTTT.

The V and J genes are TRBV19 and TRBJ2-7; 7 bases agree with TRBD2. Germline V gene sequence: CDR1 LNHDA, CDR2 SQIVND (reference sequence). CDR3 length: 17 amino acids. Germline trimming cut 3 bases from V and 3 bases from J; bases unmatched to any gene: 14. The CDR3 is CASSIYPTGEGLYEQYF. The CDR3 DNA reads TGTGCCAGTAGTATTTACCCTACGGGGGAGGGGCTCTACGAGCAGTACTTC.

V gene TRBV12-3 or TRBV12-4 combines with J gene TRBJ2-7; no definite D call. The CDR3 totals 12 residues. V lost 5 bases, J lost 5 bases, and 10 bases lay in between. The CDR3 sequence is CASSPDTNEQYF. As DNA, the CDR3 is TGTGCCAGCAGTCCCGACACAAACGAGCAGTACTTC.

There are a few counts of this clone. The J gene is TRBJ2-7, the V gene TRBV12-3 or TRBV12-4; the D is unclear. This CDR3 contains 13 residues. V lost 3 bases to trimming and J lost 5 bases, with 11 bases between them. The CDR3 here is CASSFTQSNEQYF. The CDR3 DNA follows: TGTGCCAGCAGTTTTACACAGTCTAACGAGCAGTACTTC.

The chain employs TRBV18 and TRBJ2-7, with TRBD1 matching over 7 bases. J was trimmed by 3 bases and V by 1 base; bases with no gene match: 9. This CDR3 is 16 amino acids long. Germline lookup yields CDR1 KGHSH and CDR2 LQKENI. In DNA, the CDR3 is TGTGCCAGCTCACCACAGGGACAGCTCATAATCTACGAGCAGTACTTC. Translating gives CASSPQGQLIIYEQYF.

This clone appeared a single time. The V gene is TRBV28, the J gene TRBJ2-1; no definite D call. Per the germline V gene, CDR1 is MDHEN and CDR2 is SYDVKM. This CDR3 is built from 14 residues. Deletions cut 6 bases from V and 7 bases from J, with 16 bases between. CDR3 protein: CASSPRRQGNEQFF. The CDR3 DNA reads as TGTGCCAGCAGCCCGAGACGACAAGGAAATGAGCAGTTCTTC.

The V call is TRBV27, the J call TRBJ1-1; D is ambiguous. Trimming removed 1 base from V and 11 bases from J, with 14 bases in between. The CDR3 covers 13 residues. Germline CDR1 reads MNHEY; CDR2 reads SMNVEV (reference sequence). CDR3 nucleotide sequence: TGTGCCAGCAGTTTATTTGCGGGGAAGTCCGCTTTCTTT. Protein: CASSLFAGKSAFF.

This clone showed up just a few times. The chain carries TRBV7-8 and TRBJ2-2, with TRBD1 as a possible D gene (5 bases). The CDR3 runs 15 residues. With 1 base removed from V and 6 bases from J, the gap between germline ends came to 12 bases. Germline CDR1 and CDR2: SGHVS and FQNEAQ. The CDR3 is CASSLEGRAAGELFF. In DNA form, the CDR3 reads TGTGCCAGCAGCTTAGAGGGCAGGGCCGCCGGGGAGCTGTTTTTT. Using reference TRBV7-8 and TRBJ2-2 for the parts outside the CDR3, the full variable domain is GAGVSQSPRYKVAKRGQDVALRCDPISGHVSLFWYQQALGQGPEFLTYFQNEAQLDKSGLPSDRFFAERPEGSVSTLKIQRTQQEDSAVYLCASSLEGRAAGELFFGEGSRLTVL.

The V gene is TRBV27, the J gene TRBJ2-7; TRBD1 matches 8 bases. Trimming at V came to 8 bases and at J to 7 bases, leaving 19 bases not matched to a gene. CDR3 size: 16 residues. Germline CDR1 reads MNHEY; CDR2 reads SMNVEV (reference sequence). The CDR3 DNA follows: TGTGCCAGCCTTGGGGGTCGCGGCAGGGGGCTGGGAGAGCAGTACTTC. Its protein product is CASLGGRGRGLGEQYF.

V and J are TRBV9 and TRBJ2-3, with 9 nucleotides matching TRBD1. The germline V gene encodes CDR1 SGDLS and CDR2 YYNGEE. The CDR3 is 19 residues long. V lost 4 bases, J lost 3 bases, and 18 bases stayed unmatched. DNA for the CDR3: TGTGCCAGCAGCCCCCGGGAGGTTGTGGGACAGGGTAGAACAGATACGCAGTATTTT. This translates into CASSPREVVGQGRTDTQYF.

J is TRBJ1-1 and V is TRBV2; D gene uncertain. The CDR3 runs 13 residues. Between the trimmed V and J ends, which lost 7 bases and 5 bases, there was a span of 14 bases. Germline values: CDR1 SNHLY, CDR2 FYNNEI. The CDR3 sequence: CASTLGRKTEAFF. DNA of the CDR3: TGTGCCAGCACCCTCGGGAGGAAGACTGAAGCTTTCTTT.

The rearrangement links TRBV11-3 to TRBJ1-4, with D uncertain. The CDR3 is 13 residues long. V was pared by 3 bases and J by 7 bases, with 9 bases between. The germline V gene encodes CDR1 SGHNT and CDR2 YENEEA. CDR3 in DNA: TGTGCCAGCAGCTTCGGGGATACTGAAAAACTGTTTTTT. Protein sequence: CASSFGDTEKLFF.

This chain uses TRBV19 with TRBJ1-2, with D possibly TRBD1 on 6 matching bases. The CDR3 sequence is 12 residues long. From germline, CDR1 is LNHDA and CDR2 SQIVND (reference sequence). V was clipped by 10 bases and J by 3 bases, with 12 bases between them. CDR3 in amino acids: CAISRTDYGYTF. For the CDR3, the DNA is TGTGCCATATCTAGGACAGACTATGGCTACACCTTC.

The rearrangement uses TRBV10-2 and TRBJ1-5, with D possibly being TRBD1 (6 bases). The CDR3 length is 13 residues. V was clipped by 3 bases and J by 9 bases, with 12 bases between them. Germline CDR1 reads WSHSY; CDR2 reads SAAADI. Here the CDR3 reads CASSEGGGRPQHF. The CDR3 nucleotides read TGCGCCAGCAGTGAAGGGGGGGGTCGGCCCCAGCATTTT.